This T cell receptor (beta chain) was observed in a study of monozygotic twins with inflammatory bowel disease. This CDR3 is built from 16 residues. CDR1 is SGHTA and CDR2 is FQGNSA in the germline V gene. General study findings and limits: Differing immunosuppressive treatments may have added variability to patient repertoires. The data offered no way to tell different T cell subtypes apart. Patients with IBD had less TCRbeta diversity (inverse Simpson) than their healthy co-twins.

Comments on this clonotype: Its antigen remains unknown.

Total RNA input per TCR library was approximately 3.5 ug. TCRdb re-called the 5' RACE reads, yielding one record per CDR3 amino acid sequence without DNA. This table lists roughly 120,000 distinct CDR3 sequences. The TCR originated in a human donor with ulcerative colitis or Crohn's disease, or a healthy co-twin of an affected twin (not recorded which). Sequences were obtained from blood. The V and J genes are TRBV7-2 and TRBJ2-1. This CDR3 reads CASSSWTESSYNEQFF. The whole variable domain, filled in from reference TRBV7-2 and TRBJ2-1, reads GAGVSQSPSNKVTEKGKDVELRCDPISGHTALYWYRQSLGQGLEFLIYFQGNSAPDKSGLPSDRFSAERTGGSVSTLTIQRTQQEDSAVYLCASSSWTESSYNEQFFGPGTRLTVL.